The rows below give T cell receptor beta chains drawn from one sample of a study of beta chain features in type 1 diabetes. Only in-frame clones appear in the TCRdb table, and some are missing; sequencing was by immunoSEQ multiplex PCR. The sample includes under 500,000 clones, 25% to 35% seen only once; the top ten take around 0.065%. Sequencing was done on a sample of naive CD4+ T cells from blood. The receptors were sampled from a man in his late teens or twenties in good health. Each CDR3 is given with its conserved first and last residue. The D gene is left open where the match is weak. Part of the rows lack a size; the others show once, few, many or a class for expanded clones.

V gene,clone size,J gene,D gene,CDR3 DNA,CDR3 protein
TRBV4-2,NA,TRBJ2-7,TRBD2,TGTGCCAGCAGCCAGGCACTAGCGGCAAGCTCCTACGAGCAGTACTTC,CASSQALAASSYEQYF
TRBV29-1,few,TRBJ2-5,NA,TGCAGCGTTGGGGGAGTCCAAGAGACCCAGTACTTC,CSVGGVQETQYF
TRBV11-2,NA,TRBJ2-5,NA,TGTGCCAGCAGCTTTACAGAGTACGGGACCCAGTACTTC,CASSFTEYGTQYF
TRBV15,few,TRBJ2-7,NA,TGTGCCACCAGCAGAGATCCCCTAGCCTACGAGCAGTACTTC,CATSRDPLAYEQYF
TRBV15,few,TRBJ2-1,NA,TGTGCCACCAGCAGAGATAGTTTTGGAAGCGCCATGTACAATGAGCAGTTCTTC,CATSRDSFGSAMYNEQFF
TRBV4-3,few,TRBJ2-7,NA,TGCGCCAGCAGCCAAGATAGGGTCCGAGCACCCTACGAGCAGTACTTC,CASSQDRVRAPYEQYF
TRBV7-2,NA,TRBJ2-3,NA,TGTGCCAGCAGCTTAGGGGCTAGCACAGATACGCAGTATTTT,CASSLGASTDTQYF
TRBV7-2,NA,TRBJ2-7,NA,TGTGCCAGCACCCCCCGACAGGCACGTTACTCCTACGAGCAGTACTTC,CASTPRQARYSYEQYF
TRBV9,NA,TRBJ2-5,TRBD2,TGTGCCAGCAGCGTAGCAACGACTAGCGAAGAGACCCAGTACTTC,CASSVATTSEETQYF
TRBV18,few,TRBJ2-7,NA,TGTGCCAGCTCACCAGCCGAGGGCGGGACAATGGGGTACGAGCAGTACTTC,CASSPAEGGTMGYEQYF
TRBV7-9,NA,TRBJ2-3,TRBD2,TGTGCCAGCAGTTCGGGACTAGCGGGAGGGCCGGATACGCAGTATTTT,CASSSGLAGGPDTQYF
TRBV4-1,NA,TRBJ1-4,TRBD1,TGCGCCAGCAGCCGAGTACCGGGACAGGGGAAGGAAAAACTGTTTTTT,CASSRVPGQGKEKLFF
TRBV4-1,few,TRBJ2-7,NA,TGCGCCAGCAGCCCCCACCGGACATTCAGCGAGCAGTACTTC,CASSPHRTFSEQYF
TRBV29-1,NA,TRBJ1-1,NA,TGCAGCGCCCCGATAGGGGGGACGAACACTGAAGCTTTCTTT,CSAPIGGTNTEAFF
TRBV6-1,NA,TRBJ1-2,NA,TGTGCCAGCAGTACCAGCACCTTC,CASSTSTF
TRBV5-4,NA,TRBJ1-5,NA,TGTGCCAGCAGCTTGGATGGAGGGAATAGCAATCAGCCCCAGCATTTT,CASSLDGGNSNQPQHF
TRBV4-2,NA,TRBJ2-7,TRBD1,TGTGCCAGCAGCCAAGAGGTGACAGGGATCTCCTACGAGCAGTACTTC,CASSQEVTGISYEQYF
TRBV10-3,NA,TRBJ1-2,NA,TGTGCCATCAGTGACCGGGACCGGAACTATGGCTACACCTTC,CAISDRDRNYGYTF
TRBV14,NA,TRBJ2-7,NA,TGTGCCAGCAGCTCAGGGGGGACCCATGGACACGAGCAGTACTTC,CASSSGGTHGHEQYF
TRBV10-3,few,TRBJ2-3,NA,TGTGCCATCAGTGGTACAGATACGCAGTATTTT,CAISGTDTQYF
TRBV4-3,once,TRBJ1-3,NA,TGCGCCAGCAGCCAAGGCACGACGGCGTACACCATATATTTT,CASSQGTTAYTIYF
TRBV13,NA,TRBJ1-4,TRBD1,TGTGCCAGCAGCTACACAGGGGGGATATCTAATGAAAAACTGTTTTTT,CASSYTGGISNEKLFF
TRBV30,few,TRBJ1-5,NA,TGTGCCTGGAGTGTGGACAGAAATAGCAATCAGCCCCAGCATTTT,CAWSVDRNSNQPQHF
TRBV30,NA,TRBJ1-2,NA,TGTGCCTGGAGTGTTCAGGGGCGTAACTATGGCTACACCTTC,CAWSVQGRNYGYTF